This TCR beta chain comes out of a study of cytomegalovirus exposure and HLA in healthy donors. This clone occurred a few times. Germline V gives CDR1 SGHRS, CDR2 YFSETQ. This CDR3 has 16 amino acids. Trimming took off 4 bases at V and 4 bases at J, with 18 bases between the two ends. This PCR relied on a set of 60 Vbeta primers and 13 Jbeta primers. The protocol was immunoSEQ multiplex PCR, while the TCRdb copy is restricted to in-frame clones and leaves out a portion. Of around 120,000 clones in the sample, 65% to 85% were seen once. Sample: PBMCs. V and J are TRBV5-1 and TRBJ2-1, with D possibly being TRBD2 (6 bases). The source of this sequence is a boy between 10 and 17 years old in good health and CMV-seronegative. CDR3 DNA sequence: TGCGCCAGCAGCGCAGGGCCGGCGGGAATGTACAATGAGCAGTTCTTC. This gives the protein CASSAGPAGMYNEQFF.